A selection of T cell receptor beta chains follows, all from one sample in a study of cytomegalovirus exposure and HLA in healthy donors. Assay: immunoSEQ multiplex PCR; the TCRdb copy retains only in-frame clones and omits some. The table shows 90,000 to 120,000 clones, with 82% occurring only once. Sequences were obtained from PBMCs. The receptors originated from a man under 40 in good health and CMV-seropositive. The CDR3 runs from the conserved cysteine through the conserved F or W.

TRBV5-1	TRBJ1-4	CASRQVTEGDNEKLFF
TRBV25-1	TRBJ1-1	CASSDRQGRTEAFF
TRBV7-7	TRBJ2-2	CASSLAGGPFGELFF
TRBV2	TRBJ2-3	CASSVGGPWGRGEGWNTQYF
TRBV7-8	TRBJ1-6	CASSLEPGTYNSPLHF
TRBV9	TRBJ1-1	CASSVVQNTEAFF
TRBV9	TRBJ2-1	CASSPSGGVNNEQFF
TRBV25-1	TRBJ2-3	CASSIYFGSTDTQYF
TRBV5-5	TRBJ1-4	CASSFELRNEKLFF
TRBV7-9	TRBJ2-3	CALPASGVPDTQYF
TRBV19	TRBJ2-6	CATHSTGANGLTF
TRBV5-6	TRBJ1-6	CASSYKQNSPLHF
TRBV6-5	TRBJ2-3	CASSYGGVTDTQYF
TRBV11-3	TRBJ2-5	CASSSRDREWETQYF
TRBV5-1	TRBJ1-2	CASSPDRVDGYTF
TRBV18	TRBJ1-4	CASSPSDRRILFF
TRBV11-2	TRBJ1-1	CASSFRPEGAFF
TRBV5-4	TRBJ1-2	CASRPGSGANKSGYTF
TRBV6-5	TRBJ2-5	CASSSQDYLLETQYF
TRBV10-3	TRBJ1-1	CAISVEGRALRGSFF